This T cell receptor (beta chain) was observed in a study of cytomegalovirus exposure and HLA in healthy donors. Study as a whole: Prior work identified 117 million unique TCR beta sequences in about 179 million T cells. Counted in an early data release were approximately 85 million unique TCRs from HLA-typed donors. Study results and limitations: Some V segments, including TRBV6-2 and TRBV6-3, were excluded as indistinguishable. Overall, approximately 150 TCR beta chains were annotated as cytomegalovirus-associated.

The V and J ends lost 6 bases and 5 bases respectively, with 5 bases between them. Germline V gene data show CDR1 as SNHLY and CDR2 as FYNNEI. The CDR3 extends over 11 amino acids. A remark on this clone: Antigen: not known.

Both 60 Vbeta primers and 13 Jbeta primers went into the PCR. Sequencing was performed with immunoSEQ multiplex PCR; in TCRdb, only in-frame clones are kept and a portion is missing. Here the sample spans approximately 150,000 clones, roughly two thirds being singletons. The receptor was derived from a woman aged 25 to 39 in good health and CMV-seronegative. Sequenced: PBMCs. V gene TRBV2 combines with J gene TRBJ1-3; D unclear. DNA for the CDR3: TGTGCCAGCAGCAGAAGAAACACCATATATTTT. This codes for CASSRRNTIYF.